The 30 T cell receptor beta chains below all came from one sample that was sequenced in a study of memory CD8 T cells in hepatitis C reinfection. This sample's time point: peak reinfection, 3 to 8 weeks after reinfection detection. TCR sequencing was done directly ex vivo on sorted cells, without expansion in vitro. Using immunoSEQ multiplex PCR, the repertoire was profiled, and TCRdb retains in-frame clones only, with some absent. In the table there are 35,000 to 50,000 clones, more than 75% of which are singletons. Material for sequencing was naive CD8+ T cells sorted from blood. These receptors were collected from a man younger than 30 with hepatitis C virus infection.

This clone has just a few counts. J is TRBJ2-7 and V is TRBV6-5; D unresolved. V gave up 5 bases and J gave up 6 bases, with 14 bases separating them. Germline values: CDR1 MNHEY, CDR2 SVGAGI. The CDR3 runs 13 residues. In nucleotides, the CDR3 is TGTGCCAGCAGTCCGTTGTGGGCAAGCGAGCAGTACTTC. It translates to CASSPLWASEQYF.

The gene calls are TRBV7-9 and TRBJ1-2; D is perhaps TRBD1 (5 bases). V shed 3 bases and J shed 4 bases, with 12 bases lying between them. The germline CDR1 and CDR2 sequences are SEHNR and FQNEAQ (reference sequence). The CDR3 extends over 14 amino acids. CDR3 loop: CASSFPWGGYGYTF. In DNA, the CDR3 is TGTGCCAGCAGCTTCCCGTGGGGCGGCTATGGCTACACCTTC. The variable domain in full, with the rest retrieved from reference TRBV7-9 and TRBJ1-2, is DTGVSQNPRHKITKRGQNVTFRCDPISEHNRLYWYRQTLGQGPEFLTYFQNEAQLEKSRLLSDRFSAERPKGSFSTLEIQRTEQGDSAMYLCASSFPWGGYGYTFGSGTRLTVV.

J is TRBJ2-2 and V is TRBV6-6, with 7 positions matching TRBD1. Germline values: CDR1 MNHNY, CDR2 SVGAGI (reference sequence). The CDR3 loop spans 15 amino acids. Unmatched junction bases numbered 3, after V lost 5 bases and J lost 0 bases. CDR3 residues: CASSVGTANTGELFF. CDR3 DNA sequence: TGTGCCAGCAGTGTGGGGACAGCGAACACCGGGGAGCTGTTTTTT.

This clone was detected only once. The rearrangement uses TRBV2 and TRBJ2-5; 8 bases align to TRBD1. Unmatched junction bases numbered 1, after V lost 5 bases and J lost 5 bases. CDR1 and CDR2 from the germline V gene are SNHLY and FYNNEI. The length of the CDR3 is 12 residues. The CDR3: CASSRDRETQYF. DNA of the CDR3: TGTGCCAGCAGTCGGGACAGGGAGACCCAGTACTTC.

The rearrangement links TRBV27 to TRBJ2-7, with 11 nucleotides matching TRBD2. The CDR3 has 14 residues. J lost 3 bases, V lost 6 bases, and 4 bases had no gene match. Germline V lookup: CDR1 MNHEY, CDR2 SMNVEV (reference sequence). CDR3 bases: TGTGCCAGCAGCCCTAGCGGGGGGTTCTACGAGCAGTACGTC. It translates to CASSPSGGFYEQYV.

The chain uses TRBV6-5 and TRBJ1-1; 8 nucleotides agree with TRBD1. This CDR3 is built from 14 residues. Germline values: CDR1 MNHEY, CDR2 SVGAGI. V dropped 2 bases and J dropped 5; count of bases not matched to a gene: 4. CDR3 in amino acids: CASSYGDRTTEAFF. CDR3 bases: TGTGCCAGCAGTTACGGGGACAGGACGACTGAAGCTTTCTTT.

The rearrangement links TRBV7-9 to TRBJ2-3, with D perhaps matching TRBD1 (5 bases). CDR3 size: 16 residues. V shed 5 bases and J shed 5 bases, with 20 bases lying between them. Germline V gene data show CDR1 as SEHNR and CDR2 as FQNEAQ (reference sequence). CDR3: CASSLSVGQGVDTQYF. The CDR3 nucleotides are TGTGCCAGCAGCCTGTCGGTAGGCCAGGGCGTAGATACGCAGTATTTT.

This clone occurred once. The gene calls are TRBV9 and TRBJ1-1; D unclear. Germline V gene lookup returns CDR1 SGDLS and CDR2 YYNGEE. Deletions cut 3 bases from V and 1 base from J, with 10 bases between. CDR3 length: 14 residues. CDR3 residues: CASSADYGNTEAFF. The CDR3 DNA reads TGTGCCAGCAGCGCAGACTATGGGAACACTGAAGCTTTCTTT.

The chain recombines TRBV27 with TRBJ1-1, with TRBD1 identical over 7 bases. Germline-derived CDR1 and CDR2 are MNHEY and SMNVEV (reference sequence). V lost 10 bases to trimming and J lost 8 bases; unmatched junction nucleotides: 10. The CDR3 loop spans 12 amino acids. CDR3 in amino acids: CATQVGGREAFF. Written as DNA, the CDR3 is TGTGCCACTCAGGTAGGGGGCCGCGAAGCTTTCTTT.

This rearrangement joins TRBV10-1 to TRBJ2-1; 10 positions agree with TRBD2. The CDR3 is made up of 20 amino acids. Germline lookup yields CDR1 WNHNN and CDR2 SYGVQD (reference sequence). V gave up 0 bases and J gave up 7 bases; unmatched junction bases: 18. CDR3 in amino acids: CASSESVGTSASPFTNEQFF. Written as DNA, the CDR3 is TGCGCCAGCAGTGAGTCCGTCGGGACTAGCGCGAGTCCCTTTACGAATGAGCAGTTCTTC.

This rearrangement joins TRBV5-1 to TRBJ1-5; D is uncertain. Germline CDR1 reads SGHRS; CDR2 reads YFSETQ. V lost 3 bases to trimming and J lost 7 bases, with 11 bases between them. The CDR3 is made up of 13 amino acids. This CDR3 is CASSSWPGQPQHF. Written as DNA, the CDR3 is TGCGCCAGCAGCTCATGGCCGGGGCAGCCCCAGCATTTT.

The chain couples TRBV7-9 to TRBJ2-7, with D maybe TRBD1 (5 bases). CDR1 and CDR2 from the germline V gene are SEHNR and FQNEAQ (reference sequence). The CDR3 spans 14 residues. The germline V and J ends were trimmed by 1 base and 5 bases, with 12 bases remaining between them. This CDR3 is CASSLVSRVHEQYF. CDR3 nucleotide sequence: TGTGCCAGCAGCTTAGTTTCCAGGGTCCACGAGCAGTACTTC.

V and J are TRBV28 and TRBJ1-5, with a possible D match to TRBD1 (5 bases). Trimming left V 3 bases short and J 1 base short, with 10 bases between. The CDR3 has 15 residues. The germline V gene encodes CDR1 MDHEN and CDR2 SYDVKM. Here the CDR3 DNA reads TGTGCCAGCAGTTTCGTAGGGGAAAGCAATCAGCCCCAGCATTTT. Amino acids: CASSFVGESNQPQHF.

The V and J genes are TRBV5-4 and TRBJ2-2, with 8 bases that match TRBD1. This CDR3 has 16 amino acids. With 8 bases clipped from V and 1 base from J, the junction kept 10 bases outside the gene matches. Germline V lookup: CDR1 SGHNT, CDR2 YYREEE (reference sequence). The CDR3 DNA is TGTGCCAGTCGGTCGACAGGGGCTTTGAACACCGGGGAGCTGTTTTTT. This sequence encodes CASRSTGALNTGELFF.

This rearrangement joins TRBV27 to TRBJ1-6; D call uncertain. The length of the CDR3 is 16 residues. From germline, CDR1 is MNHEY and CDR2 SMNVEV (reference sequence). V was trimmed by 6 bases and J by 6 bases, leaving 18 bases between them. CDR3 DNA: TGTGCCAGCAGGCAGGCCCTCCGAGGGCGTAATTCACCCCTCCACTTT. Encoded protein: CASRQALRGRNSPLHF.

Of note for this clone: One end of the junction does not line up with germline, which may come from a read error. This chain connects TRBV11-2 to TRBJ2-2; TRBD2 aligns across 7 bases. CDR3 length: 16 residues. Germline values: CDR1 SGHAT, CDR2 FQNNGV. The CDR3 is CASTLTGTTNTGELFF. The CDR3 nucleotides read TGTGCCAGCACCTTAACCGGGACTACGAACACCGGGGAGCTGTTTTTT.

This clone was counted a single time. This chain connects TRBV18 to TRBJ1-1; D is ambiguous. Germline CDR1 and CDR2: KGHSH and LQKENI. This CDR3 is 12 amino acids long. The V end lost 2 bases, the J end lost 8 bases, and 9 bases lay between the germline ends. CDR3 DNA: TGTGCCAGCTCACCATCCCGCCTAGAAGCTTTCTTT. Its protein product is CASSPSRLEAFF.

The chain has TRBV9 and TRBJ2-5, with TRBD2 matching 8 bases. With 3 bases clipped from V and 2 bases from J, the junction kept 6 bases outside the gene matches. This CDR3 is 15 amino acids long. Germline V gives CDR1 SGDLS, CDR2 YYNGEE. The CDR3 reads CASSADGGAQETQYF. In DNA form, the CDR3 reads TGTGCCAGCAGCGCTGACGGGGGGGCTCAAGAGACCCAGTACTTC.

J is TRBJ1-1 and V is TRBV4-1, with D tentatively TRBD1 (5 bases). The V end lost 3 bases, the J end lost 3 bases, and 20 bases lay between the germline ends. Germline V gene data show CDR1 as MGHRA and CDR2 as YSYEKL. The CDR3 sequence is 17 residues long. CDR3 loop: CASSHRFRGSGDTEAFF. The CDR3 DNA is TGCGCCAGCAGCCACCGCTTCCGGGGTTCGGGGGACACTGAAGCTTTCTTT.

The gene calls are TRBV5-1 and TRBJ2-1; tentative D call: TRBD1 (6 bases). V dropped 2 bases and J dropped 0 bases, with 9 bases sitting between them. CDR1 and CDR2 (germline): SGHRS, YFSETQ. The CDR3 runs 15 residues. CDR3 region: CASSFGQSSYNEQFF. CDR3 nucleotide sequence: TGCGCCAGCAGCTTCGGACAGAGCTCCTACAATGAGCAGTTCTTC.

A single count supports this clone. The chain couples TRBV6-1 to TRBJ2-4, with no clear D. The V gene's germline CDR1 is MNHNS and CDR2 SASEGT. The CDR3 is 16 amino acids. Trimming left V 1 base short and J 0 bases short, with 10 bases between. The CDR3 region has the DNA TGTGCCAGCAGTGAAGGACAACCACTAGCCAAAAACATTCAGTACTTC. Translated, it gives CASSEGQPLAKNIQYF.

The chain couples TRBV28 to TRBJ2-3; 7 bases are shared with TRBD2. This CDR3 has 14 amino acids. CDR1 and CDR2 (germline): MDHEN, SYDVKM. Trimming took 6 bases from V and 2 from J; bases not matched to a gene: 5. CDR3 in amino acids: CASSPGLFTDTQYF. As DNA, the CDR3 is TGTGCCAGCAGCCCGGGACTATTCACAGATACGCAGTATTTT.

The V gene is TRBV19, the J gene TRBJ2-7; D is perhaps TRBD1 (6 bases). The CDR3 runs to 13 residues. Germline values: CDR1 LNHDA, CDR2 SQIVND (reference sequence). The V end lost 3 bases, the J end lost 5 bases, and 11 bases lay between the germline ends. CDR3 in amino acids: CASSIMGANEQYF. The CDR3 region has the DNA TGTGCCAGTAGTATTATGGGGGCGAACGAGCAGTACTTC.

The chain employs TRBV15 and TRBJ1-4; TRBD1 agrees at 7 bases. CDR3 length equals 16 residues. Germline lookup yields CDR1 LNHNV and CDR2 YYDKDF (reference sequence). V shed 3 bases, J shed 7 bases, and the junction held 11 bases outside the gene matches. This chain's CDR3 is CATSRAPVSGGEKLFF. CDR3 DNA sequence: TGTGCCACCAGCAGGGCCCCGGTCTCAGGGGGTGAAAAACTGTTTTTT. The full variable domain, rest sourced from reference TRBV15 and TRBJ1-4, is DAMVIQNPRYQVTQFGKPVTLSCSQTLNHNVMYWYQQKSSQAPKLLFHYYDKDFNNEADTPDNFQSRRPNTSFCFLDIRSPGLGDTAMYLCATSRAPVSGGEKLFFGSGTQLSVL.

The chain uses TRBV4-3 and TRBJ2-2; TRBD2 matches 16 bases. The V segment lost 4 bases and the J segment 4 bases; nucleotides outside the gene matches: 15. The CDR3 runs to 21 residues. The germline CDR1 and CDR2 sequences are LGHNA and YSLEER. CDR3 amino acids: CASSLQYPGLAGGPGTGELFF. CDR3 bases: TGCGCCAGCAGCCTCCAATACCCGGGACTAGCGGGGGGGCCGGGCACCGGGGAGCTGTTTTTT.

The genes are TRBV4-1 and TRBJ2-5; 8 bases map to TRBD1. After removal of 1 base from V and 4 bases from J, the junction contained 2 bases not matched to a gene. Germline CDR1 reads MGHRA; CDR2 reads YSYEKL. The CDR3 runs 14 residues. The CDR3 loop is CASSQVTGVETQYF. In nucleotides, the CDR3 is TGCGCCAGCAGCCAAGTGACAGGGGTAGAGACCCAGTACTTC.

This CDR3 reads CASSSSGEGKETQYF. The CDR3 DNA is TGTGCCAGCAGCTCGTCGGGGGAGGGAAAAGAGACCCAGTACTTC. The J gene is TRBJ2-5, the V gene TRBV5-4, with 7 bases fitting TRBD2. This CDR3 contains 15 residues. Per germline, CDR1 SGHNT and CDR2 YYREEE (reference sequence). V lost 3 bases and J lost 3; bases outside the gene matches: 8.

V gene TRBV30 combines with J gene TRBJ1-2; D is uncertain. Trimming cost V 7 bases and J 8 bases, with 11 bases left between them. The CDR3 loop spans 10 amino acids. Looked up from germline, CDR1 is GTSNPN and CDR2 is SVGIG (reference sequence). The CDR3 reads CAYWSEGYTF. CDR3 in DNA: TGTGCCTACTGGTCTGAAGGCTACACCTTC.

The DNA for the CDR3 is TGCGCCAGCAGTGCCCCGACTAGCGGGAGCTACAATGAGCAGTTCTTC. Its protein is CASSAPTSGSYNEQFF. The chain joins TRBV10-1 to TRBJ2-1; TRBD2 matches 12 bases. This CDR3 is 16 amino acids long. The V gene's germline CDR1 is WNHNN and CDR2 SYGVQD (reference sequence). The trim removed 4 bases at V and 3 bases at J, leaving 4 bases unmatched.

This chain connects TRBV7-9 to TRBJ2-5; no clear D. The end of the DNA is better explained by TRBJ2-7, so the J call may be wrong. This CDR3 has 12 residues. CDR1 is SEHNR and CDR2 is FQNEAQ in the germline V gene (reference sequence). The CDR3 DNA reads TGTGCCAGCAGCTCTAGGGACTACGAGCAGTACTTC. Its protein is CASSSRDYEQYF.